This T cell receptor (beta chain) was sequenced during a study of regulatory T cells in long-lasting Graves disease. Study context: Graves' patients, diagnosed recently, had received antithyroid drugs under 3 months.

This clonotype has only a few counts. Its antigen is not identified. The time point denotes: newly diagnosed GD, antithyroid drugs for less than 3 months. Extracted RNA from PBMCs served as the source of the TCR library. Patients all came to the study from an endocrinology department in Xi'an, China. CDR3 regions were amplified by Arm-PCR using iRepertoire HTBI primers to build TCR beta libraries. TCRdb fed the multiplex PCR reads into MiXCR, producing one record per CDR3 protein. Of 400,000 to 500,000 distinct CDR3 sequences in the sample, approximately 16% were seen once. General study findings and limits: Possibly, too few samples lowered accuracy.

The V and J ends lost 5 bases and 0 bases respectively, with 11 bases between them. Germline V gene sequence: CDR1 SGHAT, CDR2 FQNNGV. The CDR3 has 14 amino acids. A further study also used this sample, focusing on T cells in Graves' hyperthyroidism and ophthalmopathy.

The rearrangement uses TRBV11-2 and TRBJ2-7; no clear D gene. This specimen was peripheral blood mononuclear cells (PBMCs), taken at new diagnosis, from a patient treated with antithyroid drugs. This TCR came from a woman aged 30 to 39 with Graves disease. CDR3 in amino acids: CASSPTYRSYEQYF. In DNA, the CDR3 is TGTGCCAGCAGCCCCACGTATCGCTCCTACGAGCAGTACTTC.